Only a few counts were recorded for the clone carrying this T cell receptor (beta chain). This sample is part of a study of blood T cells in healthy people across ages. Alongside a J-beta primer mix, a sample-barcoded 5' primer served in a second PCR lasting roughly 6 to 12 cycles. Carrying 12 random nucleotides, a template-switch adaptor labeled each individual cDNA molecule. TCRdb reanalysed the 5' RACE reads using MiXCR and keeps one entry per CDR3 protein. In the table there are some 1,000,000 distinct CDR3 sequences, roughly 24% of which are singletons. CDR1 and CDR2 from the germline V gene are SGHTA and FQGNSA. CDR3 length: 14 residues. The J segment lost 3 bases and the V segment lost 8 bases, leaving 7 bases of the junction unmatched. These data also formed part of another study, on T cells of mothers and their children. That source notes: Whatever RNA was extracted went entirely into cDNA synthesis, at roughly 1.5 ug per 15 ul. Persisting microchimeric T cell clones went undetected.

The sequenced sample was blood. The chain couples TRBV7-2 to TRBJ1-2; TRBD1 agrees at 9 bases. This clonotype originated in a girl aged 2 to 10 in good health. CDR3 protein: CASHQTGGDYGYTF. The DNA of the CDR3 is TGTGCCAGCCACCAGACAGGGGGGGACTATGGCTACACCTTC.